This is a list of T cell receptor beta chains from one sample in a study of blood T cell repertoires in COVID-19. Assay: immunoSEQ multiplex PCR; the TCRdb copy retains only in-frame clones and omits some. Here the sample spans some 91,000 clones, less than 85% being singletons. The sequencing sample was made of peripheral blood. Source of these receptors: a man in his 70s with acute or convalescent COVID-19. Both conserved end residues are part of each CDR3.

CDR3: CASSPIVDYGYTF; V: TRBV18
CDR3: CAISAPQNTEAFF; V: TRBV10-3
CDR3: CASSRGSREIGGYTF; V: TRBV3-1/TRBV3-2
CDR3: CAISENDRQETQYF; V: TRBV10-3
CDR3: CASSPIEGAPYYGYTF; V: TRBV27
CDR3: CATSRDGAGMNTEAFF; V: TRBV15
CDR3: CASSYQGFNQPQHF; V: TRBV7-2
CDR3: CASSLGTGDYGYTF; V: TRBV13
CDR3: CASSLGRQDYSPLHF; V: TRBV5-6
CDR3: CATSKPGLWDQPQHF; V: TRBV15
CDR3: CASSYSPGQGDYGYTF; V: TRBV6-5
CDR3: CATSAGTGGPYNEQFF; V: TRBV24-1
CDR3: CSGEDFYEQYF; V: TRBV20-1
CDR3: CASSPQPTGGWNTEAFF; V: TRBV6-6
CDR3: CASSLGQGVTDTQYF; V: TRBV7-9
CDR3: CASSEQTGGGDTQYF; V: TRBV10-1
CDR3: CASSWDSYNEQFF; V: TRBV19
CDR3: CATSDSPQPQHF; V: TRBV24-1
CDR3: CASSLSSSSGQGVSEQFF; V: TRBV7-3
CDR3: CANPGHRNGYTF; V: TRBV10-2
CDR3: CASSFHREFGF; V: TRBV6-5
CDR3: CASSHRGGGSTEAFF; V: TRBV4-1
CDR3: CASSSDRVYNEQFF; V: TRBV7-9
CDR3: CASSAGLAGGPTDTQYF; V: TRBV5-1
CDR3: CASSQEAVRGTEAFF; V: TRBV3-1/TRBV3-2
CDR3: CASRVTSRQNNEQFF; V: TRBV19
CDR3: CAISAGSRESNQPQHF; V: TRBV10-3
CDR3: CASRGGATDTQYF; V: TRBV6-6
CDR3: CASSQEEDGQPQHF; V: TRBV4-1
CDR3: CSASTGGEAFF; V: TRBV20-1
CDR3: CASSFDRNTEAFF; V: TRBV5-1
CDR3: CASSPARALDEQYF; V: TRBV5-4